One T cell receptor (beta chain) is described in this entry. In the same sample, other DNA sequences code for this CDR3. As defined, naive CD8 cells were CD45RO-negative and positively selected for CCR7, with terminally differentiated effector memory CD45RA+ cells excluded. In germline, CDR1 is DFQATT, CDR2 SNEGSKA (reference sequence). V was trimmed by 1 base and J by 8 bases, leaving 3 bases between them. CDR3 length: 10 residues. Sorted-subset replicate PCR reactions were performed with approximately 180 ng DNA, corresponding to tens of thousands of T cell genomes. Original methodology: With immunoSEQ giving junction-only sequences and no quality scores, filtering differed. The repertoire was sequenced with immunoSEQ multiplex PCR; TCRdb's copy has only in-frame clones and lacks some. That table supplies the V and J calls and clone size; D and trimming were determined from the DNA. The sample consists of 560,000 or so clones, approximately 96% of them appearing once.

These data come from a study of shared clonotypes between healthy human individuals. Sequenced input: naive CD8+ T cells sorted from blood. The sequence came from a woman in her twenties or thirties in good health. V and J are TRBV20-1 and TRBJ2-1; no clear D gene. The CDR3 region is CSARGHEQFF. In nucleotides, the CDR3 is TGCAGTGCTAGAGGGCATGAGCAGTTCTTC.